This T cell receptor (beta chain) was profiled in a study of sequential checkpoint blockade in melanoma. For the study at large: Randomization was 1:1 between first-line nivolumab→ipilimumab and ipilimumab→nivolumab. Both treatment sequences were followed by maintenance nivolumab.

Described treatment: randomized to nivolumab then ipilimumab (arm A) or the reverse (arm B). DNA-damaging chemotherapy had not been given to any patient beforehand. Live CD3+CD8+ CD19− CD56− cells were sorted from PBMCs. This clone rates as medium-sized. Germline V lookup: CDR1 SGHTA, CDR2 FQGTGA. This CDR3 comprises 14 residues. With 6 bases clipped from V and 8 bases from J, the junction kept 11 bases outside the gene matches. Sequencing was performed with immunoSEQ multiplex PCR; in TCRdb, only in-frame clones are kept and a portion is missing. Among about 40,000 clones listed, 70% to 90% were seen once.

This chain uses TRBV7-3 with TRBJ1-1; TRBD1 matches 8 bases. The starting material was CD8+ T cells sorted from blood (inferred from file names), obtained from a patient given nivolumab and ipilimumab in sequence. The sequence derives from a human donor with melanoma. Here the CDR3 DNA reads TGTGCCAGCAGTCCCCTCTCGACAGGGGTAGAAGCTTTCTTT. Protein sequence: CASSPLSTGVEAFF.